Listed below are T cell receptor beta chains from one sample, sequenced in a study of blood T cell repertoires in COVID-19. Data came from immunoSEQ multiplex PCR; TCRdb stores just in-frame clones and leaves some out. The data show 150,000 to 200,000 clones, 85% to 90% seen once. Sequencing used peripheral blood. These receptors all stem from a man aged 18 to 30 with active or convalescent COVID-19. CDR3s include the opening cysteine and the closing phenylalanine or tryptophan. The D gene is left open where the match is weak.

v_call,j_call,d_call,cdr3_aa
TRBV7-3,TRBJ2-5,.,CASSPTSGRGGRKLYF
TRBV11-2,TRBJ2-1,.,CASSYGPSGNEQFF
TRBV24-1,TRBJ2-5,TRBD2,CATSEREGHHKTQYF
TRBV12-3/TRBV12-4,TRBJ1-2,.,CASSGPQGGGYTF
TRBV11-3,TRBJ2-7,.,CASSSSSYEQYF
TRBV7-9,TRBJ2-2,TRBD2,CASSAQGLAGNTGELFF
TRBV7-9,TRBJ1-1,.,CASSHSSGGTEAFF
TRBV6-5,TRBJ1-1,.,CASTNTGPRTEAFF
TRBV12-3/TRBV12-4,TRBJ1-1,.,CASSGGTGTEAFF
TRBV16,TRBJ1-2,TRBD1,CASSRPDRGHGYTF
TRBV25-1,TRBJ1-4,.,CASSEWEGGREKLFF
TRBV7-8,TRBJ2-1,TRBD2,CASSLGSGGGSYNEQFF
TRBV2,TRBJ2-3,.,CASSRLTSTDTQYF
TRBV7-9,TRBJ1-1,.,CASSLGGGGSLYLNTEAFF
TRBV6-5,TRBJ2-1,TRBD1,CASTTGANEQFF